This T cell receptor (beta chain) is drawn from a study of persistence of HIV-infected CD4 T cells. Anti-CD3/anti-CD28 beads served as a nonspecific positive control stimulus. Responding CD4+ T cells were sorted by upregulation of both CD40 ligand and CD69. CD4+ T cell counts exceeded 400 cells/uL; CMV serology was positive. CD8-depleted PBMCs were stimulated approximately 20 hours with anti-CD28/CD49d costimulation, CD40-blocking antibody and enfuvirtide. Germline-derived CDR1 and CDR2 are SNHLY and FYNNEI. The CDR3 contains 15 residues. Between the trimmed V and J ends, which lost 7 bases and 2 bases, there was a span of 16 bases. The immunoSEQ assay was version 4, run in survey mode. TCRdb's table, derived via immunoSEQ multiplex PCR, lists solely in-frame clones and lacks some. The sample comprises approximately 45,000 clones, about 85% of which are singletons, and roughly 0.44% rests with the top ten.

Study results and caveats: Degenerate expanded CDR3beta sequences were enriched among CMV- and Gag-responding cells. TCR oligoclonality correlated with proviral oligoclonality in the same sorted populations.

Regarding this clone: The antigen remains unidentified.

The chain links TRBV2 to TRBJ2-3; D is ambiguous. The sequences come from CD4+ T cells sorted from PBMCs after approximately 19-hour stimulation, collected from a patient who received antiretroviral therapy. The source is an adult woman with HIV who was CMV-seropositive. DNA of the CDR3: TGTGCCAGCACTGGTCGGCGGAGCGCCACAGATACGCAGTATTTT. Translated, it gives CASTGRRSATDTQYF.